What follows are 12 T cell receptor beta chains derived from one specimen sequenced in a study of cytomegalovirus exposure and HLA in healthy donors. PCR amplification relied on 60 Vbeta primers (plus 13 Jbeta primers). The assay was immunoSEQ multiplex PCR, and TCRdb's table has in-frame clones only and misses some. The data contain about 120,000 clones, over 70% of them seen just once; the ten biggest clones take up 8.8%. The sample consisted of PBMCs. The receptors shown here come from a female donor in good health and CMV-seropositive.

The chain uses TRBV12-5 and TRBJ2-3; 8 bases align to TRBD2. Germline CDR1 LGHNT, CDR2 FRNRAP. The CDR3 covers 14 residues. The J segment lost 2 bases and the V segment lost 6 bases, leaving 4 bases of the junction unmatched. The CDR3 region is CASGPGGVTDTQYF. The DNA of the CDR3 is TGTGCTAGTGGCCCGGGGGGGGTCACAGATACGCAGTATTTT.

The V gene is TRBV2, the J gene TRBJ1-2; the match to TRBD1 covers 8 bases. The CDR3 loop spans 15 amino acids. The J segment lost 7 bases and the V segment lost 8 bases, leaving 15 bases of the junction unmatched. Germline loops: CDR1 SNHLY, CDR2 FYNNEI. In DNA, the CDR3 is TGTGCCAGCTACTACTCGAGTACAGGGGGGATTGGCTACACCTTC. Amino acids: CASYYSSTGGIGYTF.

In DNA, the CDR3 is TGTGCCACCAGCTGGGGGCGGCTGAACACTGAAGCTTTCTTT. It is translated as CATSWGRLNTEAFF. The V gene is TRBV15, the J gene TRBJ1-1; tentative D call: TRBD1 (6 bases). CDR3 length equals 14 residues. Germline V CDR1 and CDR2: LNHNV, YYDKDF (reference sequence). Trimming removed 5 bases at V and 0 bases at J, with 10 bases between.

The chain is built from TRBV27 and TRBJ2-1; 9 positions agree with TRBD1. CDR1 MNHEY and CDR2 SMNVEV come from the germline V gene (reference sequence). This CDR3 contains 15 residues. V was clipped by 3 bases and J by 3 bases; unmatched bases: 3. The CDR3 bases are TGTGCCAGCAGTTTGACAGGGGGGTTCTACAATGAGCAGTTCTTC. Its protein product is CASSLTGGFYNEQFF.

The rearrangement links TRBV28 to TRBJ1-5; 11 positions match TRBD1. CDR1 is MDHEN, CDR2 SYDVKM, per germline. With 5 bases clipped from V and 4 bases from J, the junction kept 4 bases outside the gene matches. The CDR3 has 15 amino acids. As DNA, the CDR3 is TGTGCCAGCAGTCGGGACAGGGGGAGGAATCAGCCCCAGCATTTT. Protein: CASSRDRGRNQPQHF.

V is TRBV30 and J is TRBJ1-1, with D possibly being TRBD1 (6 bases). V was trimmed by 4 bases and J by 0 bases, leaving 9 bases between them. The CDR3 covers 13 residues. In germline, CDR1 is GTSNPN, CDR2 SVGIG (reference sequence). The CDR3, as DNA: TGTGCCTGGAAAGGGACAATGAACACTGAAGCTTTCTTT. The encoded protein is CAWKGTMNTEAFF.

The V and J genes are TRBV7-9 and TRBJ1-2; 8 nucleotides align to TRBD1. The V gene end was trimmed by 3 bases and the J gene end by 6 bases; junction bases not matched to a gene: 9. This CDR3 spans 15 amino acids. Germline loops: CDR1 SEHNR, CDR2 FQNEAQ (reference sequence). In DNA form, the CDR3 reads TGTGCCAGCAGCTTCTCCGGGACAGGACCACATGGCTACACCTTC. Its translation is CASSFSGTGPHGYTF.

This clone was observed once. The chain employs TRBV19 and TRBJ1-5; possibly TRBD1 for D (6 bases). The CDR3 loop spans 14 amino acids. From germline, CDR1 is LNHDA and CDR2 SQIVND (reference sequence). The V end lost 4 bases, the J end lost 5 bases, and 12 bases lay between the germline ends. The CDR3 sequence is CASSTRDTYQPQHF. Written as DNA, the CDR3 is TGTGCCAGTAGTACCCGGGACACATATCAGCCCCAGCATTTT.

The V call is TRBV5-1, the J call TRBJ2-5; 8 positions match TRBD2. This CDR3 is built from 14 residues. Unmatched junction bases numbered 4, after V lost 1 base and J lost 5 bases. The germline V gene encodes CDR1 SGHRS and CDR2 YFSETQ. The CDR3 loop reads CASSLRGGVETQYF. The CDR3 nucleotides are TGCGCCAGCAGCTTGCGGGGGGGAGTGGAGACCCAGTACTTC.

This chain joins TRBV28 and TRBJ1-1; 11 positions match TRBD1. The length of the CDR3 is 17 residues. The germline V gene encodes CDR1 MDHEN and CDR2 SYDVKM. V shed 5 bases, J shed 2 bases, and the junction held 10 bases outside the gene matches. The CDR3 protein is CASSKTGQGARNTEAFF. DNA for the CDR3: TGTGCCAGCAGTAAAACAGGACAGGGGGCGCGAAACACTGAAGCTTTCTTT. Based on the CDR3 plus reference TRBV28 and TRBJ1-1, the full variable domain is DVKVTQSSRYLVKRTGEKVFLECVQDMDHENMFWYRQDPGLGLRLIYFSYDVKMKEKGDIPEGYSVSREKKERFSLILESASTNQTSMYLCASSKTGQGARNTEAFFGQGTRLTVV.

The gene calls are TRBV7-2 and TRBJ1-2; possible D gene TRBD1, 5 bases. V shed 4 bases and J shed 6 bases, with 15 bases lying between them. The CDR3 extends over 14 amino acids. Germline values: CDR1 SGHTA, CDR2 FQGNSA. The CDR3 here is CASSSRDRNHGYTF. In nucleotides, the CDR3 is TGTGCCAGCAGCTCCAGAGACAGAAACCATGGCTACACCTTC.

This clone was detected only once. The CDR3: CASSYGGSLSDGYTF. Written as DNA, the CDR3 is TGTGCCAGCAGTTACGGAGGTAGTCTAAGCGACGGCTACACCTTC. This chain links TRBV6-5 with TRBJ1-2, with D unclear. CDR3 length: 15 amino acids. Germline V lookup: CDR1 MNHEY, CDR2 SVGAGI. V was clipped by 2 bases and J by 8 bases, with 18 bases between them.